This TCR beta chain was captured by sequencing in a study of cytomegalovirus exposure and HLA in healthy donors. CDR1 SGHAT and CDR2 FQNNGV come from the germline V gene. V gave up 1 base and J gave up 0 bases, with 7 bases separating them. The CDR3 has 15 residues. 60 Vbeta and 13 Jbeta primers were used in PCR. Libraries were prepared by immunoSEQ multiplex PCR; TCRdb keeps only in-frame clonotypes and omits some of them. The sample records around 130,000 clones, about 79% being singletons. The chain recombines TRBV11-2 with TRBJ2-1; a possible D gene is TRBD2 (6 bases). This TCR came from a young woman in good health and CMV-seropositive. The sequenced sample consisted of PBMCs. The CDR3 DNA sequence: TGTGCCAGCAGCTTAGTCGGGAGCTCCTACAATGAGCAGTTCTTC. Translation gives CASSLVGSSYNEQFF.